These T cell receptor beta chains were read from a single sample in a study of cytomegalovirus exposure and HLA in healthy donors. Produced via immunoSEQ multiplex PCR; TCRdb's table is partial and in-frame only. The data hold under 150,000 clones, with around 79% observed a single time. Sequenced sample: PBMCs. Source of these receptors: a woman in her fifties or sixties in good health and CMV-seropositive. CDR3s include the opening cysteine and the closing phenylalanine or tryptophan. The D gene is left open where the match is weak. Clone size, where shown, is once, few, many, or a class for clones that have expanded.

abundance,j_gene,d_gene,v_gene,CDR3aa,CDR3nt
-,TRBJ2-7,-,TRBV10-2,CASSLSGEQYF,TGCGCCAGCAGTTTATCAGGCGAGCAGTACTTC
few,TRBJ1-1,-,TRBV7-3,CASSLLGPQAFF,TGTGCCAGCAGCTTATTGGGGCCCCAAGCTTTCTTT
-,TRBJ1-5,-,TRBV6-5,CASRLAGNQPQHF,TGTGCCTCTCGGCTTGCGGGCAATCAGCCCCAGCATTTT
-,TRBJ2-7,-,TRBV6-5,CASSSAYEQYF,TGTGCCAGCAGTTCCGCCTACGAGCAGTACTTC
-,TRBJ2-5,-,TRBV10-3,CAISERGHGETQYF,TGTGCCATCAGTGAGAGAGGGCACGGGGAGACCCAGTACTTC
-,TRBJ1-6,TRBD1,TRBV30,CAWSAGQDNSPLHF,TGTGCCTGGAGTGCCGGACAGGACAATTCACCCCTCCACTTT
-,TRBJ1-4,TRBD1,TRBV15,CATTRGQINEKLFF,TGTGCCACCACCAGGGGACAGATTAATGAAAAACTGTTTTTT
-,TRBJ2-3,-,TRBV9,CASSGEAGILTDTQYF,TGTGCCAGCAGCGGCGAAGCCGGGATCCTCACAGATACGCAGTATTTT
-,TRBJ2-3,-,TRBV6-5,CASRRGLWDTQYF,TGTGCCAGCAGGAGGGGACTTTGGGATACGCAGTATTTT
few,TRBJ2-1,-,TRBV30,CAWGASPGTSYNEQFF,TGTGCCTGGGGGGCCTCGCCAGGCACCTCCTACAATGAGCAGTTCTTC
-,TRBJ2-5,TRBD2,TRBV28,CASSSGGGGKETQYF,TGTGCCAGCAGTTCCGGGGGGGGTGGGAAGGAGACCCAGTACTTC
-,TRBJ2-7,-,TRBV30,CAWSSNYEQYF,TGTGCCTGGAGTTCTAACTACGAGCAGTACTTC
few,TRBJ2-2,-,TRBV2,CASSEEGPPGELFF,TGTGCCAGCAGTGAAGAGGGGCCGCCCGGGGAGCTGTTTTTT
-,TRBJ1-2,-,TRBV28,CASSLRSLLKYGYTF,TGTGCCAGCAGTTTACGCTCCCTCCTAAAATATGGCTACACCTTC
-,TRBJ1-5,TRBD1,TRBV6-5,CAGSRTGNQPQHF,TGTGCCGGCAGTCGGACAGGGAATCAGCCCCAGCATTTT
-,TRBJ1-1,-,TRBV7-9,CASSLSFGEAFF,TGTGCCAGCAGCTTATCTTTCGGTGAAGCTTTCTTT
-,TRBJ2-7,-,TRBV5-1,CASSTTNEQYF,TGCGCCAGCAGCACAACTAACGAGCAGTACTTC
-,TRBJ2-7,-,TRBV9,CASSRGKDEQYF,TGTGCCAGCAGCAGGGGAAAGGACGAGCAGTACTTC
once,TRBJ2-1,TRBD2,TRBV7-2,CASSLLAGEGNEQFF,TGTGCCAGCAGCTTATTAGCGGGGGAAGGCAATGAGCAGTTCTTC
-,TRBJ1-1,-,TRBV5-1,CASSGQGNTEAFF,TGCGCCAGCAGTGGGCAAGGAAACACTGAAGCTTTCTTT
-,TRBJ2-1,TRBD2,TRBV4-2,CASSQDNSGGFDEQFF,TGTGCCAGCAGCCAAGATAACAGCGGGGGGTTCGATGAGCAGTTCTTC
-,TRBJ1-2,-,TRBV5-1,CASSGTGSDGYTF,TGCGCCAGCAGCGGAACAGGGAGCGATGGCTACACCTTC
-,TRBJ2-2,TRBD1,TRBV11-3,CASSRRGQANTGELFF,TGTGCCAGCAGCCGGAGGGGACAGGCTAACACCGGGGAGCTGTTTTTT
-,TRBJ1-6,-,TRBV10-3,CAIRTDQAGQSPLHF,TGTGCCATCAGAACCGATCAGGCAGGGCAATCACCCCTCCACTTT
-,TRBJ2-2,-,TRBV11-3,CASSLDREGEVFTGELFF,TGTGCCAGCAGCTTAGATCGTGAAGGGGAGGTTTTCACCGGGGAGCTGTTTTTT
-,TRBJ2-3,-,TRBV7-9,CASSLPRRLGDTQYF,TGTGCCAGCAGCTTACCACGCAGGTTAGGAGATACGCAGTATTTT
few,TRBJ2-3,-,TRBV7-9,CASSARTAQGGGDTQYF,TGTGCCAGCAGCGCAAGGACAGCCCAGGGGGGAGGAGATACGCAGTATTTT
few,TRBJ2-2,-,TRBV7-3,CASSFSLGGELFF,TGTGCCAGCAGCTTCTCCCTCGGCGGGGAGCTGTTTTTT
-,TRBJ1-1,-,TRBV28,CASSPHPGGGTEAFF,TGTGCCAGCAGCCCGCACCCGGGGGGTGGCACTGAAGCTTTCTTT
-,TRBJ2-3,TRBD1,TRBV5-1,CASSFDRDSTDTQYF,TGCGCCAGCAGCTTTGACAGGGACAGCACAGATACGCAGTATTTT
once,TRBJ1-3,-,TRBV5-1,CASSLTRTTGNTIYF,TGCGCCAGCAGCTTGACTCGGACAACCGGAAACACCATATATTTT
few,TRBJ1-4,-,TRBV5-5,CASSLEGEGYEKLFF,TGTGCCAGCAGCTTGGAAGGGGAGGGGTATGAAAAACTGTTTTTT
few,TRBJ1-1,-,TRBV6-7,CASRIVAGANTEAFF,TGTGCCAGCAGAATAGTGGCGGGGGCTAACACTGAAGCTTTCTTT
-,TRBJ2-4,-,TRBV7-8,CASSLFRAPAKNIQYF,TGTGCCAGCAGCTTATTTCGAGCTCCAGCCAAAAACATTCAGTACTTC
-,TRBJ1-2,-,TRBV28,CASSFREYGYTF,TGTGCCAGCAGTTTTAGAGAATATGGCTACACCTTC
-,TRBJ1-5,-,TRBV5-5,CASSLDNSNQPQHF,TGTGCCAGCAGCTTGGACAACAGCAATCAGCCCCAGCATTTT
-,TRBJ2-5,-,TRBV7-9,CASSLRTVTEGETQYF,TGTGCCAGCAGCCTACGGACGGTCACAGAGGGAGAGACCCAGTACTTC
once,TRBJ1-2,TRBD1,TRBV4-1,CASSQEAALTGATF,TGCGCCAGCAGCCAAGAGGCTGCCCTTACAGGGGCCACCTTC
-,TRBJ1-5,-,TRBV10-2,CASSDWAGRAQPQHF,TGCGCCAGCAGTGACTGGGCAGGGAGGGCTCAGCCCCAGCATTTT
-,TRBJ2-7,TRBD1,TRBV29-1,CSVDRGREQYF,TGCAGCGTTGACAGGGGGCGCGAGCAGTACTTC
few,TRBJ1-5,TRBD1,TRBV5-1,CASSQDRDQPQHF,TGCGCCAGCAGTCAAGACAGGGATCAGCCCCAGCATTTT
-,TRBJ1-5,-,TRBV7-2,CARSEQGGPQHF,TGTGCCCGCAGCGAGCAGGGCGGGCCCCAGCATTTT
-,TRBJ2-3,-,TRBV10-3,CAISPGTDTQYF,TGTGCCATCAGTCCGGGGACAGATACGCAGTATTTT
once,TRBJ2-3,-,TRBV5-1,CASSIAKSTDTQYF,TGCGCCAGCAGCATAGCAAAATCCACAGATACGCAGTATTTT
-,TRBJ2-5,-,TRBV7-6,CASSLVQETQYF,TGTGCCAGCAGCTTAGTACAAGAGACCCAGTACTTC
-,TRBJ2-2,TRBD1,TRBV9,CASSLGGGTGELFF,TGTGCCAGCAGCTTAGGGGGCGGCACCGGGGAGCTGTTTTTT